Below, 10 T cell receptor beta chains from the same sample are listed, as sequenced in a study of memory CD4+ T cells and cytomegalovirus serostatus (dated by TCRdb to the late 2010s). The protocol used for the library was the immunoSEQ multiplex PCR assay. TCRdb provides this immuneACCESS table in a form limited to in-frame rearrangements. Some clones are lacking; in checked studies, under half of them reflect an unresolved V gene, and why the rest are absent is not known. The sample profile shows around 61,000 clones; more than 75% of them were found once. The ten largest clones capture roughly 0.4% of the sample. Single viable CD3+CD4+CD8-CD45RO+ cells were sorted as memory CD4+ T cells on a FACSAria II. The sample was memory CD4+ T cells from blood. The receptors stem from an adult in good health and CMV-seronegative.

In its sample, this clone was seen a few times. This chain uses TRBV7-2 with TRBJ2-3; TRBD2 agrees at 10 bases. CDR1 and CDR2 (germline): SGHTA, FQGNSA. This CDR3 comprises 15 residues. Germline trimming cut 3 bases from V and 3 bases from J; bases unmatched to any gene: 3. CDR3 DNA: TGTGCCAGCAGCTTCCAGCGGGGGGGTACAGATACGCAGTATTTT. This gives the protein CASSFQRGGTDTQYF.

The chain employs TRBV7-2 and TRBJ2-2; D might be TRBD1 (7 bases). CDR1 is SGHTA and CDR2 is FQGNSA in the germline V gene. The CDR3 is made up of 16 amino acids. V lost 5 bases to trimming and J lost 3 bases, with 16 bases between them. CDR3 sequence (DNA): TGTGCCAGCAGCCTCGCGGGACAGATATACACCGGGGAGCTGTTTTTT. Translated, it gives CASSLAGQIYTGELFF.

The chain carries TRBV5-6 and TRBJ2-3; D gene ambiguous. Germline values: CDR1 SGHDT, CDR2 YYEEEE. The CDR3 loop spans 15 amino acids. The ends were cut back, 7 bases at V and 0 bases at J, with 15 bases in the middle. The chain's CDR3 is CASQMGTVSTDTQYF. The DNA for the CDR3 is TGTGCCAGCCAAATGGGAACGGTAAGCACAGATACGCAGTATTTT.

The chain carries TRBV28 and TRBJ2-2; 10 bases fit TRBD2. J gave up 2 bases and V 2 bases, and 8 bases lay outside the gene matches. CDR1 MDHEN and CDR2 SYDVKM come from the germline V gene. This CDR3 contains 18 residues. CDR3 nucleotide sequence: TGTGCCAGCAGTTTACCAGGAACTAGCGGGGCAAACACCGGGGAGCTGTTTTTT. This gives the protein CASSLPGTSGANTGELFF. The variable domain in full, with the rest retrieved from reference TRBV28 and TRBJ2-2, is DVKVTQSSRYLVKRTGEKVFLECVQDMDHENMFWYRQDPGLGLRLIYFSYDVKMKEKGDIPEGYSVSREKKERFSLILESASTNQTSMYLCASSLPGTSGANTGELFFGEGSRLTVL.

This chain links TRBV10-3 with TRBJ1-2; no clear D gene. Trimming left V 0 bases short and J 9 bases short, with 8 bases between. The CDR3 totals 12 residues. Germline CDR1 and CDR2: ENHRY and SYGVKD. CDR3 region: CAISESQVSYTF. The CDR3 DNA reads TGTGCCATCAGTGAGTCCCAGGTTAGCTACACCTTC.

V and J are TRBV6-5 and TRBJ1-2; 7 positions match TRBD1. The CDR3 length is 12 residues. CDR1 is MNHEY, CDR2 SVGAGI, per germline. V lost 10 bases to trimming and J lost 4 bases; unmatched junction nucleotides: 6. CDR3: CATRQGGYGYTF. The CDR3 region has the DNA TGTGCCACCCGACAGGGCGGCTATGGCTACACCTTC.

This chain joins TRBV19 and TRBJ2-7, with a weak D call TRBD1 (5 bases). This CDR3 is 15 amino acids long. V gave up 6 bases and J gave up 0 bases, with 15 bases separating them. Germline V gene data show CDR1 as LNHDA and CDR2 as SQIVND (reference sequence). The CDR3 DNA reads TGTGCCAGTAGCCTCGGACAAGCTTACTCCTACGAGCAGTACTTC. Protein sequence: CASSLGQAYSYEQYF. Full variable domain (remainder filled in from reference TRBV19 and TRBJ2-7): DGGITQSPKYLFRKEGQNVTLSCEQNLNHDAMYWYRQDPGQGLRLIYYSQIVNDFQKGDIAEGYSVSREKKESFPLTVTSAQKNPTAFYLCASSLGQAYSYEQYFGPGTRLTVT.

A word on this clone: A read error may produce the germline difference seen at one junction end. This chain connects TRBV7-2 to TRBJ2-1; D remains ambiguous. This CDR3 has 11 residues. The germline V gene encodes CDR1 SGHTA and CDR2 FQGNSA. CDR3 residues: CASSLYSEQFF. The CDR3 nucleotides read TGTGCCAGCAGCTTATACAGTGAGCAGTTCTTC.

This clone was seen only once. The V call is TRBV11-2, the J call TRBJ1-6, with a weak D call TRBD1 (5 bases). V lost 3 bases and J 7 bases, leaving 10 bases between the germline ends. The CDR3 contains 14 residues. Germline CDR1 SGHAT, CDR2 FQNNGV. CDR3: CASSFEQANSPLHF. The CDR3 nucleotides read TGTGCCAGCAGCTTTGAACAGGCGAATTCACCCCTCCACTTT.

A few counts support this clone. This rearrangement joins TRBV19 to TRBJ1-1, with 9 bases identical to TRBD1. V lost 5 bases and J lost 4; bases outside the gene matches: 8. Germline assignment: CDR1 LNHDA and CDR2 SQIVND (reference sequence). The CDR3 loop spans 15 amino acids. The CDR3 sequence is CASSFRTGVGTEAFF. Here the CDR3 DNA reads TGTGCCAGTAGTTTCCGGACAGGGGTGGGCACTGAAGCTTTCTTT.